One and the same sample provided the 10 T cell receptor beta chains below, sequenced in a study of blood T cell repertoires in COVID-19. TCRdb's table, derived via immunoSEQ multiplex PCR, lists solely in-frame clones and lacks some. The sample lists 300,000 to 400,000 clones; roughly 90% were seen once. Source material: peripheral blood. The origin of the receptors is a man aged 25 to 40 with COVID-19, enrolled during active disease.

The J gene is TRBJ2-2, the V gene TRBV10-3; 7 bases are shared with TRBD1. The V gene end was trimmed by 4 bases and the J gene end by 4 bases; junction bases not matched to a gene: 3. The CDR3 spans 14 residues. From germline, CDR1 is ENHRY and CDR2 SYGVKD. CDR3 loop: CAISGQGGTGELFF. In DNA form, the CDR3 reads TGTGCCATCAGTGGACAGGGCGGCACCGGGGAGCTGTTTTTT.

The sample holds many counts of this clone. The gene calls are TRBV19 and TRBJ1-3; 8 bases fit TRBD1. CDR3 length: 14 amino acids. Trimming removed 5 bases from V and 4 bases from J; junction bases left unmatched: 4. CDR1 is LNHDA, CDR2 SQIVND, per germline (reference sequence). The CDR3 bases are TGTGCCAGTAGTCCGCGGACAGGGGGAAACACCATATATTTT. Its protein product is CASSPRTGGNTIYF.

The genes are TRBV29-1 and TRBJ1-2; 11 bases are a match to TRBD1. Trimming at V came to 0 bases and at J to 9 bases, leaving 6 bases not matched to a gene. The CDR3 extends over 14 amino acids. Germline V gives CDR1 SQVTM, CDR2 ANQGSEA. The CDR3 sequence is CSVEDRGQGASYTF. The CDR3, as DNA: TGCAGCGTTGAAGATCGCGGACAGGGGGCTAGCTACACCTTC. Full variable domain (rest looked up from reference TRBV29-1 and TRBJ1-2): SAVISQKPSRDICQRGTSLTIQCQVDSQVTMMFWYRQQPGQSLTLIATANQGSEATYESGFVIDKFPISRPNLTFSTLTVSNMSPEDSSIYLCSVEDRGQGASYTFGSGTRLTVV.

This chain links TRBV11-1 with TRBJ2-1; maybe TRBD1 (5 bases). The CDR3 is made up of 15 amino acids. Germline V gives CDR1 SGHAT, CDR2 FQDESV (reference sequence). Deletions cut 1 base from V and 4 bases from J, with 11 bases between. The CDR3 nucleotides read TGTGCCAGCAGCTTAGGCAGGGATCCTTACAATGAGCAGTTCTTC. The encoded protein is CASSLGRDPYNEQFF.

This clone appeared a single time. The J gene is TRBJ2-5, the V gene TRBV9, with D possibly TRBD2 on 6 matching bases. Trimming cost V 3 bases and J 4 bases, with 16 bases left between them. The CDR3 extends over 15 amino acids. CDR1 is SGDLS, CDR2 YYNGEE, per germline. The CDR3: CASSATGTPTETQYF. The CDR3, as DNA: TGTGCCAGCAGCGCCACCGGGACTCCAACAGAGACCCAGTACTTC.

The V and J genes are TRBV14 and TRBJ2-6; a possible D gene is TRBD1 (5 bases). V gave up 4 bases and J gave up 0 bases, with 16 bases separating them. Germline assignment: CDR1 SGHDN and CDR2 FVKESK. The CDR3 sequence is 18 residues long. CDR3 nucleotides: TGTGCCAGCAGCCTTAAAACAGGACGGAACTCTGGGGCCAACGTCCTGACTTTC. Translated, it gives CASSLKTGRNSGANVLTF.

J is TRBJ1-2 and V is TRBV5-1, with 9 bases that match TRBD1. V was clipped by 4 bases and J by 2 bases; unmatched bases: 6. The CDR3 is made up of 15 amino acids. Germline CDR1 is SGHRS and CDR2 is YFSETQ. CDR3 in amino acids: CASSRGDRENYGYTF. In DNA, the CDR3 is TGCGCCAGCAGCCGGGGGGACAGGGAAAACTATGGCTACACCTTC.

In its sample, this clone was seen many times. The chain's CDR3 is CASSYLRTGTHEKLFF. The DNA of the CDR3 is TGTGCCAGCAGTTACTTAAGGACAGGGACCCATGAAAAACTGTTTTTT. J is TRBJ1-4 and V is TRBV6-5, with 8 positions matching TRBD1. The CDR3 runs 16 residues. Germline CDR1 and CDR2: MNHEY and SVGAGI. J gave up 6 bases and V 1 base, and 7 bases lay outside the gene matches.

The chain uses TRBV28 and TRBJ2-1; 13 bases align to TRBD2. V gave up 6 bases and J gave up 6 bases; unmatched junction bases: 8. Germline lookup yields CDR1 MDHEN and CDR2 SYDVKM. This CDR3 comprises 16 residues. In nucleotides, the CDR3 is TGTGCCAGCAGACCCACTAGCGGGAGGGTGGGCAATGAGCAGTTCTTC. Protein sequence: CASRPTSGRVGNEQFF.

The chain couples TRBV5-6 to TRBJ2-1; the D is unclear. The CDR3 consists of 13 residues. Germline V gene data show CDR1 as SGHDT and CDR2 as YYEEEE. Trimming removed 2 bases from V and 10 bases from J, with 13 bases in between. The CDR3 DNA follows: TGTGCCAGCAGCTTATCTCCGTCTGTGGAGCAGTTCTTC. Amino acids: CASSLSPSVEQFF.